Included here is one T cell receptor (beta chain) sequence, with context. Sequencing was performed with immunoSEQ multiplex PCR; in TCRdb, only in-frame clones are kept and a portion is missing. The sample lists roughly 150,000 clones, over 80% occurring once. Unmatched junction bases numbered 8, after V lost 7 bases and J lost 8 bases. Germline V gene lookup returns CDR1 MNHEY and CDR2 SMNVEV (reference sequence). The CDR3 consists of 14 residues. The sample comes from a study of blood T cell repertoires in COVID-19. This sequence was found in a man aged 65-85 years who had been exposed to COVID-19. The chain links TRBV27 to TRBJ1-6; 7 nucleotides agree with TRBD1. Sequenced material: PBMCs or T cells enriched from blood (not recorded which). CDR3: CASTSGGMDSPLHF. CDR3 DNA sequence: TGTGCCAGCACCTCAGGGGGGATGGATTCACCCCTCCACTTT.